Listed below are T cell receptor beta chains from one sample, sequenced in a study of T cells in Graves' hyperthyroidism and ophthalmopathy. TCRdb re-analysed the multiplex PCR reads in MiXCR, keeping a single row per CDR3 protein. The sample has 250,000 to 400,000 distinct CDR3 sequences; approximately 15% are singletons. The sample consisted of blood. These receptors all come from a woman between 40 and 50 years old with Graves' ophthalmopathy. Each CDR3 is given with its conserved first and last residue. Each record gives: J gene, D gene, V gene, clone size, CDR3 DNA, CDR3 protein. D genes are given only for firm matches. Clone size appears in some rows only: once, few, many, or a class for an expanded clone.

J gene: TRBJ2-3; D gene: TRBD2; V gene: TRBV9; clone size: -; CDR3 DNA: TGTGCCAGCAGCTCAGGACTAGCGGCGCAGTATTTT; CDR3 protein: CASSSGLAAQYF
J gene: TRBJ2-1; D gene: -; V gene: TRBV6-1; clone size: many; CDR3 DNA: TGTGCCAGCAGGAAAACAGAGAGCTCCTACAATGAGCAGTTCTTC; CDR3 protein: CASRKTESSYNEQFF
J gene: TRBJ1-3; D gene: TRBD1; V gene: TRBV2; clone size: many; CDR3 DNA: TGTGCCAGCAGGGCCGGGACAGCTGGAAACACCATATATTTT; CDR3 protein: CASRAGTAGNTIYF
J gene: TRBJ2-5; D gene: TRBD1; V gene: TRBV7-9; clone size: -; CDR3 DNA: TGTGCCAGCAGGCCAACAGGGGGCTCGCGAGAGACCCAGTACTTC; CDR3 protein: CASRPTGGSRETQYF
J gene: TRBJ2-1; D gene: TRBD1; V gene: TRBV13; clone size: -; CDR3 DNA: TGTGCCAGCAGCTCCGGACAGGGGGAGCATAATGAGCAGTTCTTC; CDR3 protein: CASSSGQGEHNEQFF
J gene: TRBJ2-1; D gene: -; V gene: TRBV2; clone size: medium-sized; CDR3 DNA: TGTGCCAGCAGTGACAGCAATGAGCAGTTCTTC; CDR3 protein: CASSDSNEQFF
J gene: TRBJ2-1; D gene: TRBD1; V gene: TRBV7-9; clone size: many; CDR3 DNA: TGTGCCAGCAGCTTAGTAGGGACAGGGATGTACAATGAGCAGTTCTTC; CDR3 protein: CASSLVGTGMYNEQFF
J gene: TRBJ2-1; D gene: TRBD2; V gene: TRBV28; clone size: -; CDR3 DNA: TGTGCCAGCAGTTTAGGTGGAGCGGGGGAGAATGAGCAGTTCTTC; CDR3 protein: CASSLGGAGENEQFF
J gene: TRBJ2-3; D gene: TRBD2; V gene: TRBV7-9; clone size: many; CDR3 DNA: TGTGCCAGCAGCTCATCCGTAGCGGGGGGAGTCACAGATACGCAGTATTTT; CDR3 protein: CASSSSVAGGVTDTQYF
J gene: TRBJ2-1; D gene: TRBD2; V gene: TRBV20-1; clone size: many; CDR3 DNA: TGCAGTGCTAGAGATTCCAGCGGGGGTATCATAAATGAGCAGTTCTTC; CDR3 protein: CSARDSSGGIINEQFF
J gene: TRBJ1-2; D gene: -; V gene: TRBV7-6; clone size: many; CDR3 DNA: TGTGCCAGCAGCTTAGACGACGGAAACTATGGCTACACCTTC; CDR3 protein: CASSLDDGNYGYTF
J gene: TRBJ1-4; D gene: -; V gene: TRBV10-3; clone size: many; CDR3 DNA: TGTGCCATCAGCCCGAACCGGGACACTCCTGAAAAACTGTTTTTT; CDR3 protein: CAISPNRDTPEKLFF
J gene: TRBJ2-7; D gene: TRBD1; V gene: TRBV5-4; clone size: -; CDR3 DNA: TGTGCCAGCAGCTTGGGAGGGGGCAGGACCTACGAGCAGTACTTC; CDR3 protein: CASSLGGGRTYEQYF
J gene: TRBJ1-2; D gene: TRBD1; V gene: TRBV27; clone size: many; CDR3 DNA: TGTGCCAGCAGGCCACAGGGGGGTGGCTACACCTTC; CDR3 protein: CASRPQGGGYTF
J gene: TRBJ1-4; D gene: -; V gene: TRBV24-1; clone size: many; CDR3 DNA: TGTGCCACCAGTGACGGACAGCAGGCATACGAAAAACTGTTTTTT; CDR3 protein: CATSDGQQAYEKLFF
J gene: TRBJ2-1; D gene: -; V gene: TRBV7-2; clone size: few; CDR3 DNA: TGTGCCAGCAGCCCCGAGTACAATGAGCAGTTCTTC; CDR3 protein: CASSPEYNEQFF
J gene: TRBJ2-4; D gene: -; V gene: TRBV7-8; clone size: many; CDR3 DNA: TGTGCCAGCAGCTTTGACAGCAAAAACATTCAGTACTTC; CDR3 protein: CASSFDSKNIQYF
J gene: TRBJ2-7; D gene: -; V gene: TRBV11-2; clone size: -; CDR3 DNA: TGTGCCAGCAACCAAAACCCTGGGTCCTACGAGCAGTACTTC; CDR3 protein: CASNQNPGSYEQYF
J gene: TRBJ1-5; D gene: -; V gene: TRBV10-2; clone size: few; CDR3 DNA: TGCGCCAGCAGTGACCGTCGGATTAGCAATCAGCCCCAGCATTTT; CDR3 protein: CASSDRRISNQPQHF
J gene: TRBJ2-7; D gene: TRBD2; V gene: TRBV2; clone size: many; CDR3 DNA: TGTGCCAGCATTATCTCTAGCGGTGACTACGAGCAGTACTTC; CDR3 protein: CASIISSGDYEQYF
J gene: TRBJ2-7; D gene: -; V gene: TRBV7-9; clone size: few; CDR3 DNA: TGTGCCAGCAGCTTACCGGGACGCCACTACGAGCAGTACTTC; CDR3 protein: CASSLPGRHYEQYF
J gene: TRBJ1-5; D gene: TRBD1; V gene: TRBV6-1; clone size: few; CDR3 DNA: TGTGCCAGCACCAGGGGGGACAATCAGCCCCAGCATTTT; CDR3 protein: CASTRGDNQPQHF
J gene: TRBJ2-2; D gene: -; V gene: TRBV9; clone size: -; CDR3 DNA: TGTGCCAGCAGCGTCTGGAGCACCGGGGAGCTGTTTTTT; CDR3 protein: CASSVWSTGELFF
J gene: TRBJ2-1; D gene: -; V gene: TRBV7-6; clone size: -; CDR3 DNA: TGTGCCAGCACACTCCCGGGACGGTACAATGAGCAGTTCTTC; CDR3 protein: CASTLPGRYNEQFF
J gene: TRBJ2-2; D gene: TRBD2; V gene: TRBV5-6; clone size: -; CDR3 DNA: TGTGCCAGCAGCCATGGGACTAGCAGAAACACCGGGGAGCTGTTTTTT; CDR3 protein: CASSHGTSRNTGELFF
J gene: TRBJ1-5; D gene: TRBD1; V gene: TRBV6-5; clone size: few; CDR3 DNA: TGTGCCAGCAGTTACCGCCCGACAGGGAATTATAGCAATCAGCCCCAGCATTTT; CDR3 protein: CASSYRPTGNYSNQPQHF
J gene: TRBJ2-7; D gene: TRBD1; V gene: TRBV11-2; clone size: many; CDR3 DNA: TGTGCCAGCAGCCCGACGGCCGGGACAGGGGTACAGGAGCAGTACTTC; CDR3 protein: CASSPTAGTGVQEQYF
J gene: TRBJ1-2; D gene: -; V gene: TRBV4-2; clone size: -; CDR3 DNA: TGTGCCAGCAGCCCCCACAGGACCTTAACAGACGGCTACACCTTC; CDR3 protein: CASSPHRTLTDGYTF
J gene: TRBJ2-5; D gene: TRBD2; V gene: TRBV5-1; clone size: few; CDR3 DNA: TGCGCCAGCACCAGACTAGCGGGGGGACAAGAGACCCAGTACTTC; CDR3 protein: CASTRLAGGQETQYF
J gene: TRBJ1-1; D gene: TRBD1; V gene: TRBV27; clone size: many; CDR3 DNA: TGTGCCAGCAGCAGGGGGAGGTTCACTGAAGCTTTCTTT; CDR3 protein: CASSRGRFTEAFF
J gene: TRBJ2-7; D gene: -; V gene: TRBV4-1; clone size: few; CDR3 DNA: TGCGCCAGCAGCCAAGGGGGCAGCCACTACGAGCAGTACTTC; CDR3 protein: CASSQGGSHYEQYF
J gene: TRBJ2-3; D gene: -; V gene: TRBV27; clone size: many; CDR3 DNA: TGTGCCAGCGGGTTTTCAACGAATACGCAGTATTTT; CDR3 protein: CASGFSTNTQYF
J gene: TRBJ2-7; D gene: -; V gene: TRBV11-2; clone size: many; CDR3 DNA: TGTGCCAGCAGCTTTAGGGCTCTCTACGAGCAGTACTTC; CDR3 protein: CASSFRALYEQYF
J gene: TRBJ2-7; D gene: TRBD1; V gene: TRBV20-1; clone size: few; CDR3 DNA: TGCAGTGCTAATCGGCTGGGGACAGACTACGAGCAGTACTTC; CDR3 protein: CSANRLGTDYEQYF
J gene: TRBJ1-3; D gene: -; V gene: TRBV14; clone size: many; CDR3 DNA: TGTGCCAGCAGCCAAGATTTGGAGGGCACCATATATTTT; CDR3 protein: CASSQDLEGTIYF
J gene: TRBJ1-5; D gene: -; V gene: TRBV15; clone size: -; CDR3 DNA: TGTGCCACCAGCAGAGATATAGATCAGCCCCAGCATTTT; CDR3 protein: CATSRDIDQPQHF
J gene: TRBJ1-3; D gene: -; V gene: TRBV12-3/TRBV12-4; clone size: -; CDR3 DNA: TGTGCATCGGGGGTTGTGGGAAACACCATATATTTT; CDR3 protein: CASGVVGNTIYF
J gene: TRBJ1-5; D gene: TRBD1; V gene: TRBV18; clone size: few; CDR3 DNA: TGTGCCAGCTCACCTGGACAGGGGGCCCATCAGCCCCAGCATTTT; CDR3 protein: CASSPGQGAHQPQHF
J gene: TRBJ2-5; D gene: -; V gene: TRBV28; clone size: -; CDR3 DNA: TGTGCCAGCAGTGATACGAGGACCCAGTACTTC; CDR3 protein: CASSDTRTQYF
J gene: TRBJ2-6; D gene: TRBD1; V gene: TRBV19; clone size: -; CDR3 DNA: TGTGCCAGTAGTCTCAGACAGGGGGCCCCCGGTGGGGCCAACGTCCTGACTTTC; CDR3 protein: CASSLRQGAPGGANVLTF
J gene: TRBJ1-2; D gene: TRBD1; V gene: TRBV10-3; clone size: -; CDR3 DNA: TGTGCCATCAGTTTACCGGGACAGGGGGTAGGCGGCTACACCTTC; CDR3 protein: CAISLPGQGVGGYTF
J gene: TRBJ2-3; D gene: TRBD2; V gene: TRBV3-1; clone size: -; CDR3 DNA: TGTGCCAGCAGCCCAGGACTAGCGGGCATGGGGGGGGATACGCAGTATTTT; CDR3 protein: CASSPGLAGMGGDTQYF
J gene: TRBJ2-1; D gene: TRBD2; V gene: TRBV4-1; clone size: -; CDR3 DNA: TGCGCCAGCAGCCCCTGGACTAGCGGAAGCTCCTACAATGAGCAGTTCTTC; CDR3 protein: CASSPWTSGSSYNEQFF
J gene: TRBJ1-5; D gene: TRBD1; V gene: TRBV19; clone size: -; CDR3 DNA: TGTGCCAGTAGTATGGGATCCGCAGGGGGCTGGCAGCCCCAGCATTTT; CDR3 protein: CASSMGSAGGWQPQHF
J gene: TRBJ1-1; D gene: -; V gene: TRBV24-1; clone size: -; CDR3 DNA: TGTGCCACCAGTGATTCCGCCAGGGGTAAAGCTTTCTTT; CDR3 protein: CATSDSARGKAFF
J gene: TRBJ2-7; D gene: TRBD2; V gene: TRBV28; clone size: many; CDR3 DNA: TGTGCCAGCAGTAGACGGACTAGCGGGAGTTTTCGCTACGAGCAGTACTTC; CDR3 protein: CASSRRTSGSFRYEQYF